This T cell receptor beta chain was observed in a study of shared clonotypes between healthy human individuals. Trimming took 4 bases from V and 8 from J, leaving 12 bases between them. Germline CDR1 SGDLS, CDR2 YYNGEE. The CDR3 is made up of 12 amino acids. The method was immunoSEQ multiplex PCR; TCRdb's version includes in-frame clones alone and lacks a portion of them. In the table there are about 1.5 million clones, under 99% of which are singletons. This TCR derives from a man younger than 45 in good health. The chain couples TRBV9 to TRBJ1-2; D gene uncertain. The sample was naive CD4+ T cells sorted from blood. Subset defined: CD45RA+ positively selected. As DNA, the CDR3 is TGTGCCAGCAGCTCCAGAGGTTTCGGCTACACCTTC. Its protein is CASSSRGFGYTF.